This TCR beta chain was identified in a study of regulatory T cells in long-lasting Graves disease. Overall study results and limits: When disease was persistent, TRBV28, TRBJ1-2 and TRBJ2-5 were the favored segments.

With iRepertoire HTBI primers and Arm-PCR of CDR3 regions, TCR beta libraries were built. MiXCR was run by TCRdb on the multiplex PCR reads, yielding one entry per CDR3 protein. The table shows hundreds of thousands of distinct CDR3 sequences, with roughly 15% occurring only once. Stated time point: newly diagnosed GD, antithyroid drugs for less than 3 months. With RNA extracted from PBMCs as input, the TCR library was made. The V end lost 1 base, the J end lost 5 bases, and 14 bases lay between the germline ends. Germline V gives CDR1 LGHDT, CDR2 YNNKEL (reference sequence). CDR3 length: 15 amino acids. This clonotype was counted at least ten times. What it binds is not known. These data were also filed under a second study, of T cells in Graves' hyperthyroidism and ophthalmopathy. That work adds: First-round RT-PCR with HTBI primers amplified the TCR CDR3 region.

The source was peripheral blood mononuclear cells (PBMCs), collected at new diagnosis, from a patient treated with antithyroid drugs. J is TRBJ1-1 and V is TRBV3-1, with D unresolved. The origin of this receptor is a woman aged 35 to 60 with Graves disease. The CDR3 coding sequence is TGTGCCAGCAGCCAAGGTCGGGTTGAAGGGACTGAAGCTTTCTTT. As protein: CASSQGRVEGTEAFF.